The 25 T cell receptor beta chains below were found in one sample sequenced in a study of blood T cell repertoires in COVID-19. Generated by immunoSEQ multiplex PCR, the TCRdb table keeps only in-frame clones and is missing some. Of about 25,000 clones in the sample, 81% were seen once. The sequencing sample was made of peripheral blood. The receptors derive from a man between 70 and 80 years old with acute or convalescent COVID-19.

The chain carries TRBV3-1 (or the pseudogene TRBV3-2) and TRBJ2-7; a possible D gene is TRBD2 (6 bases). The germline gives CDR1 LGHDT, CDR2 YNNKEL (reference sequence). Trimming removed 4 bases at V and 6 bases at J, with 16 bases between. CDR3 length: 14 residues. CDR3 in amino acids: CASSPGLLAAEQYF. In nucleotides, the CDR3 is TGTGCCAGCAGCCCAGGACTACTGGCGGCCGAGCAGTACTTC.

The chain links TRBV6-4 to TRBJ2-1; 8 bases align to TRBD2. Trimming cost V 4 bases and J 7 bases; bases outside gene matches: 6. This CDR3 is 14 amino acids long. Per germline, CDR1 MRHNA and CDR2 SNTAGT. For the CDR3, the DNA is TGTGCCAGCAGTGTTGCGGGAGGACGGAATGAGCAGTTCTTC. Protein sequence: CASSVAGGRNEQFF.

This chain connects TRBV29-1 to TRBJ2-7; possibly TRBD1 for D (6 bases). CDR3 length: 14 residues. The germline V gene encodes CDR1 SQVTM and CDR2 ANQGSEA. The ends were cut back, 6 bases at V and 0 bases at J, with 15 bases in the middle. As DNA, the CDR3 is TGCAGCGTAACGACGAGAGGGGGCTCCTACGAGCAGTACTTC. Translated: CSVTTRGGSYEQYF.

The chain recombines TRBV6-6 with TRBJ2-3, with 8 nucleotides matching TRBD1. The CDR3 totals 15 residues. Germline V gives CDR1 MNHNY, CDR2 SVGAGI (reference sequence). Trimming removed 6 bases from V and 4 bases from J; junction bases left unmatched: 9. In DNA form, the CDR3 reads TGTGCCAGCAGATTCTCCGCAGGGGGCGCAGATACGCAGTATTTT. This encodes CASRFSAGGADTQYF.

This clone rates as medium-sized. V gene TRBV5-1 combines with J gene TRBJ2-2; 8 positions agree with TRBD2. Germline V gene data show CDR1 as SGHRS and CDR2 as YFSETQ. V was clipped by 6 bases and J by 1 base; unmatched bases: 5. The CDR3 extends over 15 amino acids. The DNA for the CDR3 is TGCGCCAGCACCCCGGGGGGGTGGAACACCGGGGAGCTGTTTTTT. Translation: CASTPGGWNTGELFF.

V usage is TRBV19 and J usage is TRBJ1-2; D unresolved. Trimming pared 8 bases from V and 3 bases from J, leaving 10 bases between. CDR1 LNHDA and CDR2 SQIVND come from the germline V gene (reference sequence). The CDR3 is 12 amino acids. This CDR3 reads CASSGSDYGYTF. DNA for the CDR3: TGTGCCAGTTCCGGTTCTGACTATGGCTACACCTTC.

The chain joins TRBV7-2 to TRBJ2-5, with 8 bases lining up with TRBD2. The germline V gene encodes CDR1 SGHTA and CDR2 FQGNSA. The J segment lost 0 bases and the V segment lost 4 bases, leaving 1 base of the junction unmatched. The CDR3 sequence is 14 residues long. The CDR3 bases are TGTGCCAGCAGCTCGGGGGGGTACCAAGAGACCCAGTACTTC. Amino acids: CASSSGGYQETQYF.

The chain has TRBV7-8 and TRBJ2-3; D unclear. This CDR3 is 16 amino acids long. Per germline, CDR1 SGHVS and CDR2 FQNEAQ. V dropped 2 bases and J dropped 2 bases, with 14 bases sitting between them. The chain's CDR3 is CASSLTSATTTDTQYF. As DNA, the CDR3 is TGTGCCAGCAGCTTAACGTCCGCCACTACCACAGATACGCAGTATTTT.

The V and J genes are TRBV5-6 and TRBJ2-2, with 11 nucleotides matching TRBD1. The V and J ends lost 2 bases and 4 bases, in that order; junction bases with no gene match: 4. Looked up from germline, CDR1 is SGHDT and CDR2 is YYEEEE. The CDR3 loop spans 16 amino acids. CDR3 nucleotide sequence: TGTGCCAGCAGCTTCCGGGACAGGGGGGGCACCGGGGAGCTGTTTTTT. Protein: CASSFRDRGGTGELFF.

The V gene is TRBV4-3, the J gene TRBJ2-2; tentatively, D is TRBD2 (5 bases). Deletions cut 8 bases from V and 5 bases from J, with 9 bases between. There are 12 residues in the CDR3. Germline CDR1 LGHNA, CDR2 YSLEER. The CDR3 bases are TGCGCCAGCTCCGAGGGAACCGGGGAGCTGTTTTTT. Translated, it gives CASSEGTGELFF.

The rearrangement joins TRBV3-1 (or the pseudogene TRBV3-2) to TRBJ1-4, with TRBD1 matching 7 bases. The CDR3 is made up of 14 amino acids. CDR1 and CDR2 from the germline V gene are LGHDT and YNNKEL (reference sequence). The ends lost 3 bases at V and 15 bases at J; junction bases unmatched: 13. CDR3 amino acids: CASSQSRGMAALFF. The DNA for the CDR3 is TGTGCCAGCAGCCAGTCCAGGGGGATGGCGGCGTTGTTTTTT.

This clone was detected a few times. The chain combines TRBV5-6 with TRBJ1-1; a possible D gene is TRBD1 (5 bases). The V and J ends lost 2 bases and 10 bases respectively, with 12 bases between them. The CDR3 has 12 amino acids. Per germline, CDR1 SGHDT and CDR2 YYEEEE. CDR3 sequence (DNA): TGTGCCAGCAGCTTATCCTTGGGGGGAGCTTTCTTT. This translates into CASSLSLGGAFF.

The V call is TRBV6-5, the J call TRBJ2-7, with 10 bases lining up with TRBD2. J lost 5 bases, V lost 0 bases, and 1 base had no gene match. The germline CDR1 and CDR2 sequences are MNHEY and SVGAGI. This CDR3 is built from 14 residues. The CDR3 reads CASSYSLAGDEQYF. The CDR3 coding sequence is TGTGCCAGCAGTTACTCCCTAGCGGGAGACGAGCAGTACTTC.

This clone was picked up one time. V and J are TRBV12-3 or TRBV12-4 and TRBJ1-2, with a possible D match to TRBD1 (6 bases). V was clipped by 2 bases and J by 4 bases, with 8 bases between them. This CDR3 is 13 amino acids long. The CDR3 coding sequence is TGTGCCAGCAGTTTACAGGGGTTCTATGGCTACACCTTC. It codes for CASSLQGFYGYTF.

In its sample, this clone was seen a few times. The rearrangement joins TRBV7-9 to TRBJ1-1; D may be TRBD1 (5 bases). V lost 5 bases to trimming and J lost 1 base, with 11 bases between them. Germline CDR1 SEHNR, CDR2 FQNEAQ (reference sequence). The CDR3 is made up of 14 amino acids. The CDR3 is CASSRVTGNTEAFF. CDR3 DNA: TGTGCCAGCAGCCGTGTCACAGGGAACACTGAAGCTTTCTTT. Supplemented by reference TRBV7-9 and TRBJ1-1, the full variable domain reads DTGVSQNPRHKITKRGQNVTFRCDPISEHNRLYWYRQTLGQGPEFLTYFQNEAQLEKSRLLSDRFSAERPKGSFSTLEIQRTEQGDSAMYLCASSRVTGNTEAFFGQGTRLTVV.

The sample holds a few counts of this clone. The V gene is TRBV9, the J gene TRBJ2-5; 14 bases fit TRBD2. V shed 4 bases, J shed 5 bases, and the junction held 1 base outside the gene matches. From germline, CDR1 is SGDLS and CDR2 YYNGEE. The CDR3 is 14 residues long. This CDR3 reads CASSRTSGRETQYF. Here the CDR3 DNA reads TGTGCCAGCAGCCGGACTAGCGGGAGGGAGACCCAGTACTTC.

The chain links TRBV19 to TRBJ1-1; a possible D gene is TRBD1 (5 bases). V lost 1 base and J 0 bases, leaving 6 bases between the germline ends. CDR1 and CDR2 from the germline V gene are LNHDA and SQIVND (reference sequence). The CDR3 sequence is 14 residues long. DNA of the CDR3: TGTGCCAGTAGTATAGGGGGCCTGAACACTGAAGCTTTCTTT. It yields the protein CASSIGGLNTEAFF.

The chain employs TRBV19 and TRBJ1-4, with 8 positions matching TRBD1. J gave up 4 bases and V 4 bases, and 5 bases lay outside the gene matches. The CDR3 length is 15 residues. Per germline, CDR1 LNHDA and CDR2 SQIVND (reference sequence). CDR3 sequence reads: CASSNRGIGNEKLFF. The CDR3 DNA reads as TGTGCCAGTAGTAACAGGGGGATTGGTAATGAAAAACTGTTTTTT.

The V call is TRBV24-1, the J call TRBJ2-1; tentatively, D is TRBD1 (5 bases). V gave up 6 bases and J gave up 3 bases, with 8 bases separating them. The CDR3 length is 13 residues. Germline V gene data show CDR1 as KGHDR and CDR2 as SFDVKD. This CDR3 reads CATSRTSYNEQFF. The CDR3 DNA follows: TGTGCCACCAGTAGGACAAGCTACAATGAGCAGTTCTTC.

The chain is built from TRBV5-1 and TRBJ2-1; D possibly corresponds to TRBD1 (6 bases). V lost 0 bases and J lost 7, with 11 bases in between. The CDR3 has 14 residues. The germline CDR1 and CDR2 sequences are SGHRS and YFSETQ. CDR3 protein: CASSLGGQGNEQFF. CDR3 sequence (DNA): TGCGCCAGCAGCTTGGGGGGGCAAGGAAATGAGCAGTTCTTC. Using reference TRBV5-1 and TRBJ2-1 for the parts outside the CDR3, the full variable domain is KAGVTQTPRYLIKTRGQQVTLSCSPISGHRSVSWYQQTPGQGLQFLFEYFSETQRNKGNFPGRFSGRQFSNSRSEMNVSTLELGDSALYLCASSLGGQGNEQFFGPGTRLTVL.

This clone was seen a single time. J is TRBJ2-2 and V is TRBV12-3 or TRBV12-4; D remains ambiguous. CDR3 size: 11 residues. V was trimmed by 6 bases and J by 5 bases, leaving 4 bases between them. The CDR3: CASSGTGELFF. CDR3 nucleotides: TGTGCCAGCAGCGGGACCGGGGAGCTGTTTTTT.

The CDR3 loop reads CASSYPGLAGGLDEQFF. The CDR3 DNA sequence: TGTGCCAGCAGTTACCCCGGACTAGCGGGAGGTTTGGATGAGCAGTTCTTC. The rearrangement links TRBV6-2 or TRBV6-3 to TRBJ2-1; TRBD2 aligns across 14 bases. The CDR3 length is 17 residues. Germline CDR1 MNHEY, CDR2 SVGEGT. V was pared by 2 bases and J by 8 bases, with 8 bases of the junction left unmatched.

The V and J genes are TRBV10-3 and TRBJ1-2, with a weak D call TRBD1 (6 bases). The CDR3 is 13 residues long. Per the germline V gene, CDR1 is ENHRY and CDR2 is SYGVKD. V lost 8 bases and J lost 7, with 17 bases in between. CDR3: CAIGDPKGVGYTF. The DNA for the CDR3 is TGTGCCATCGGCGACCCGAAGGGGGTTGGCTACACCTTC.

This clone was recorded a few times. The J gene is TRBJ1-6, the V gene TRBV6-6; weak D call: TRBD1 (6 bases). The germline V gene has CDR1 MNHNY and CDR2 SVGAGI (reference sequence). V lost 0 bases, J lost 7 bases, and 10 bases lay in between. This CDR3 is 15 amino acids long. The DNA for the CDR3 is TGTGCCAGCAGTTACTCGATCCAGGGGAATTCACCCCTCCACTTT. This translates into CASSYSIQGNSPLHF.

This clone was recorded a few times. The V and J genes are TRBV2 and TRBJ1-1, with 9 bases that match TRBD1. Germline values: CDR1 SNHLY, CDR2 FYNNEI. The CDR3 runs 16 residues. The V segment lost 2 bases and the J segment 4 bases; nucleotides outside the gene matches: 8. In DNA form, the CDR3 reads TGTGCCAGCAGTGAACTAGGCACAGGGGGCACCACTGAAGCTTTCTTT. Encoded protein: CASSELGTGGTTEAFF. Supplemented by reference TRBV2 and TRBJ1-1, the full variable domain reads EPEVTQTPSHQVTQMGQEVILRCVPISNHLYFYWYRQILGQKVEFLVSFYNNEISEKSEIFDDQFSVERPDGSNFTLKIRSTKLEDSAMYFCASSELGTGGTTEAFFGQGTRLTVV.